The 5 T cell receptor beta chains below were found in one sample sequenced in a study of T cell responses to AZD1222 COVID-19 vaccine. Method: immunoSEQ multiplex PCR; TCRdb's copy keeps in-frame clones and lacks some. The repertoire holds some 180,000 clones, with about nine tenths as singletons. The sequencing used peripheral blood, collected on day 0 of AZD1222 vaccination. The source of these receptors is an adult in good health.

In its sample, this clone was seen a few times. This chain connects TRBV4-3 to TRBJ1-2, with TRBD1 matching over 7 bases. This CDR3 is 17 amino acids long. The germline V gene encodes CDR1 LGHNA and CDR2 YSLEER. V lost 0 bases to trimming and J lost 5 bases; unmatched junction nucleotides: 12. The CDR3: CASSQDLQGVVGYGYTF. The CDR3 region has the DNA TGCGCCAGCAGCCAAGATCTCCAGGGGGTCGTCGGGTATGGCTACACCTTC.

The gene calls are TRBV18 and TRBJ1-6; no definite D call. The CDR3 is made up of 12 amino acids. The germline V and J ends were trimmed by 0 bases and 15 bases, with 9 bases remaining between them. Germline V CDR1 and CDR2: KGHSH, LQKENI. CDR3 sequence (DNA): TGTGCCAGCTCACCACCGAACGGACTCCTCCACTTT. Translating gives CASSPPNGLLHF. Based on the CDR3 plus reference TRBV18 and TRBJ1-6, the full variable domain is NAGVMQNPRHLVRRRGQEARLRCSPMKGHSHVYWYRQLPEEGLKFMVYLQKENIIDESGMPKERFSAEFPKEGPSILRIQQVVRGDSAAYFCASSPPNGLLHFGNGTRLTVT.

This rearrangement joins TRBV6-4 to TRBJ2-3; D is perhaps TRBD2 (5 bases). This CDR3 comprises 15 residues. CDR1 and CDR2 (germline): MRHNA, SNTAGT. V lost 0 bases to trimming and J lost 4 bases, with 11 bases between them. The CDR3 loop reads CASSDSSAESDTQYF. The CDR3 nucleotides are TGTGCCAGCAGTGACTCTTCAGCGGAGTCAGATACGCAGTATTTT.

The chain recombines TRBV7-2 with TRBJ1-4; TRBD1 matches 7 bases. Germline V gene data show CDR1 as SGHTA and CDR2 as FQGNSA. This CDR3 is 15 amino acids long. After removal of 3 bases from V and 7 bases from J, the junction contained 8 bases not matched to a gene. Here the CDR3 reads CASSFTRGLGEKLFF. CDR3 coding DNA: TGTGCCAGCAGCTTCACAAGGGGGCTCGGTGAAAAACTGTTTTTT.

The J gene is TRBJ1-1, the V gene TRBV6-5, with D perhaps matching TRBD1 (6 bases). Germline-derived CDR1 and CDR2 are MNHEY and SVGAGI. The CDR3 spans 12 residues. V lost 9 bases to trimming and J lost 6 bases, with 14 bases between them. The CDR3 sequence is CASNWGGAEAFF. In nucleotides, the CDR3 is TGTGCCAGTAACTGGGGGGGCGCTGAAGCTTTCTTT.